This TCR beta chain was recorded in a study of blood T cell repertoires in COVID-19. Profiling relied on immunoSEQ multiplex PCR, and the TCRdb table lists in-frame clones only, not all of them. Of 250,000 to 350,000 clones in the sample, 90% were seen once. V lost 5 bases to trimming and J lost 1 base, with 14 bases between them. Germline V gene sequence: CDR1 SNHLY, CDR2 FYNNEI. The CDR3 runs 15 residues. The clonotype was recovered from a man in his 60s who had recovered from COVID-19. The sample consisted of PBMCs or T cells enriched from blood (not recorded which). J is TRBJ1-2 and V is TRBV2; D not resolved. In DNA, the CDR3 is TGTGCCAGCAGTCCAAGGCGGCGGTATAACTATGGCTACACCTTC. Amino acids: CASSPRRRYNYGYTF.